One and the same sample provided the 25 T cell receptor beta chains below, sequenced in a study of cytomegalovirus exposure and HLA in healthy donors. The PCR had 60 Vbeta and 13 Jbeta primers. The protocol was immunoSEQ multiplex PCR, while the TCRdb copy is restricted to in-frame clones and leaves out a portion. The sample has 150,000 to 200,000 clones, around four fifths seen once. Sequences were obtained from PBMCs. The source of these receptors is a female donor in good health and CMV-seronegative.

The chain employs TRBV5-3 and TRBJ1-1; D is unclear. TRBV5-3 is filed as an ORF, its function uncertain. V shed 4 bases and J shed 5 bases, with 21 bases lying between them. This CDR3 region has 16 residues. CDR3 coding DNA: TGTGCCAGAAGCGCCTCGTCCCTTATCACGGGGACTGAAGCTTTCTTT. It yields the protein CARSASSLITGTEAFF.

This sequence joins TRBV7-3 and TRBJ2-7; TRBD1 matches 7 bases. CDR1 is SGHTA, CDR2 FQGTGA, per germline. V dropped 5 bases and J dropped 0; count of bases not matched to a gene: 7. This CDR3 contains 15 residues. The CDR3 nucleotides are TGTGCCAGCAGCGTTAGCAGGGGGAGCTCCTACGAGCAGTACTTC. It codes for CASSVSRGSSYEQYF. Using reference TRBV7-3 and TRBJ2-7 for the parts outside the CDR3, the full variable domain is GAGVSQTPSNKVTEKGKYVELRCDPISGHTALYWYRQSLGQGPEFLIYFQGTGAADDSGLPNDRFFAVRPEGSVSTLKIQRTERGDSAVYLCASSVSRGSSYEQYFGPGTRLTVT.

The genes are TRBV18 and TRBJ2-7, with D unclear. The germline V gene encodes CDR1 KGHSH and CDR2 LQKENI. V dropped 4 bases and J dropped 0 bases, with 10 bases sitting between them. CDR3 length equals 14 residues. The CDR3 is CASSLQLSSYEQYF. CDR3 DNA sequence: TGTGCCAGCTCACTCCAATTGAGCTCCTACGAGCAGTACTTC.

This clone has more than one count but fewer than ten. This chain uses TRBV9 with TRBJ2-1; the match to TRBD2 covers 8 bases. The CDR3 covers 15 residues. The germline CDR1 and CDR2 sequences are SGDLS and YYNGEE. V lost 3 bases to trimming and J lost 7 bases; unmatched junction nucleotides: 9. The CDR3 spells CASSGIAGQRNEQFF. The CDR3 bases are TGTGCCAGCAGCGGTATAGCGGGACAACGGAATGAGCAGTTCTTC.

This clone was observed a handful of times. V is TRBV5-1 and J is TRBJ1-1; D unresolved. Trimming shortened V by 1 base and J by 0 bases, and 7 bases separated the two germline ends. There are 14 residues in the CDR3. Per the germline V gene, CDR1 is SGHRS and CDR2 is YFSETQ. CDR3 in DNA: TGCGCCAGCAGCTTGCTTTCGGTGAACACTGAAGCTTTCTTT. It translates to CASSLLSVNTEAFF.

The chain is built from TRBV2 and TRBJ1-5; D is perhaps TRBD1 (6 bases). There are 15 residues in the CDR3. V lost 4 bases, J lost 6 bases, and 16 bases lay in between. CDR1 SNHLY and CDR2 FYNNEI come from the germline V gene. In nucleotides, the CDR3 is TGTGCCAGCAGTGTTGAGACAGGTTCGGTTCAGCCCCAGCATTTT. Translation: CASSVETGSVQPQHF.

The chain recombines TRBV7-9 with TRBJ2-5, with 9 bases fitting TRBD2. Unmatched junction bases numbered 11, after V lost 5 bases and J lost 4 bases. The germline gives CDR1 SEHNR, CDR2 FQNEAQ (reference sequence). The CDR3 totals 16 residues. CDR3 nucleotides: TGTGCCAGCAGCCGAGATATAGCGGGAGCTGGAGAGACCCAGTACTTC. Its protein product is CASSRDIAGAGETQYF.

This clone was observed a few times. The chain carries TRBV19 and TRBJ2-5; 8 bases match TRBD1. The CDR3 is 15 residues long. Per germline, CDR1 LNHDA and CDR2 SQIVND (reference sequence). After removal of 5 bases from V and 5 bases from J, the junction contained 10 bases not matched to a gene. The CDR3 loop reads CASSSRDRQRETQYF. CDR3 DNA: TGTGCCAGTAGTTCAAGGGACAGGCAGCGGGAGACCCAGTACTTC.

The chain joins TRBV27 to TRBJ2-3; unclear D gene. This CDR3 spans 18 amino acids. Per the germline V gene, CDR1 is MNHEY and CDR2 is SMNVEV (reference sequence). V shed 3 bases and J shed 2 bases, with 21 bases lying between them. The CDR3 coding sequence is TGTGCCAGCAGTTTCGCATCCACCAATTATGGCCCCACAGATACGCAGTATTTT. Residues: CASSFASTNYGPTDTQYF.

The chain uses TRBV28 and TRBJ1-4; D may be TRBD1 (6 bases). From germline, CDR1 is MDHEN and CDR2 SYDVKM. Trimming removed 8 bases from V and 5 bases from J, with 9 bases in between. The CDR3 sequence is 12 residues long. The DNA of the CDR3 is TGTGCCAGCTGGCAGGGGAATGAAAAACTGTTTTTT. Protein sequence: CASWQGNEKLFF.

The rearrangement links TRBV28 to TRBJ2-7; D may be TRBD2 (7 bases). V was cut by 4 bases and J by 3 bases, with 16 bases left in between. Germline-derived CDR1 and CDR2 are MDHEN and SYDVKM. The CDR3 extends over 15 amino acids. The CDR3, as DNA: TGTGCCAGCAGTTCCCCCAGGGAGGGGGTCTACGAGCAGTACTTC. The encoded protein is CASSSPREGVYEQYF. Based on the CDR3 plus reference TRBV28 and TRBJ2-7, the full variable domain is DVKVTQSSRYLVKRTGEKVFLECVQDMDHENMFWYRQDPGLGLRLIYFSYDVKMKEKGDIPEGYSVSREKKERFSLILESASTNQTSMYLCASSSPREGVYEQYFGPGTRLTVT.

V usage is TRBV6-1 and J usage is TRBJ2-5, with a weak D call TRBD2 (6 bases). The CDR3 is 15 amino acids. The germline CDR1 and CDR2 sequences are MNHNS and SASEGT. V was cut by 4 bases and J by 5 bases, with 17 bases left in between. The CDR3 is CASSAPRSGRETQYF. In nucleotides, the CDR3 is TGTGCCAGCAGTGCCCCGAGGTCAGGGAGGGAGACCCAGTACTTC.

The chain is built from TRBV18 and TRBJ1-1; 8 nucleotides agree with TRBD1. The germline gives CDR1 KGHSH, CDR2 LQKENI. The CDR3 contains 12 residues. The trim removed 5 bases at V and 6 bases at J, leaving 2 bases unmatched. CDR3: CASSGQGAEAFF. The DNA for the CDR3 is TGTGCCAGCTCAGGACAGGGCGCTGAAGCTTTCTTT.

This clone was counted once. The chain carries TRBV5-1 and TRBJ1-2, with 8 bases lining up with TRBD1. Germline V gene sequence: CDR1 SGHRS, CDR2 YFSETQ. The CDR3 covers 13 residues. V lost 2 bases and J lost 10; bases outside the gene matches: 7. The CDR3, as DNA: TGCGCCAGCAGCTTAGGACAGGGTCACATCTACACCTTC. The encoded protein is CASSLGQGHIYTF. Supplemented by reference TRBV5-1 and TRBJ1-2, the full variable domain reads KAGVTQTPRYLIKTRGQQVTLSCSPISGHRSVSWYQQTPGQGLQFLFEYFSETQRNKGNFPGRFSGRQFSNSRSEMNVSTLELGDSALYLCASSLGQGHIYTFGSGTRLTVV.

This chain joins TRBV7-3 and TRBJ2-3, with 8 bases lining up with TRBD2. Unmatched junction bases numbered 1, after V lost 3 bases and J lost 2 bases. The germline gives CDR1 SGHTA, CDR2 FQGTGA. CDR3 size: 14 residues. CDR3 nucleotides: TGTGCCAGCAGCTTTGGACTAGCCACAGATACGCAGTATTTT. Protein: CASSFGLATDTQYF.

The chain joins TRBV28 to TRBJ2-7; the D gene is possibly TRBD2 (6 bases). Germline CDR1 MDHEN, CDR2 SYDVKM. The V and J ends lost 2 bases and 2 bases respectively, with 16 bases between them. This CDR3 comprises 16 residues. CDR3: CASSLPSVEGTYEQYF. The DNA for the CDR3 is TGTGCCAGCAGTTTACCCTCGGTGGAGGGAACCTACGAGCAGTACTTC.

This chain uses TRBV7-3 with TRBJ2-1; maybe TRBD2 (5 bases). Trimming removed 5 bases at V and 8 bases at J, with 13 bases between. The CDR3 runs 13 residues. CDR1 and CDR2 from the germline V gene are SGHTA and FQGTGA. CDR3 region: CASSGGSPDEQFF. The CDR3 coding sequence is TGTGCCAGCAGCGGCGGGTCTCCCGATGAGCAGTTCTTC.

The chain recombines TRBV5-1 with TRBJ1-2, with a weak D call TRBD1 (6 bases). Trimming left V 0 bases short and J 4 bases short, with 10 bases between. CDR3 length: 14 residues. Germline V CDR1 and CDR2: SGHRS, YFSETQ. Here the CDR3 DNA reads TGCGCCAGCAGCTTGGAAAGGGGGACCTATGGCTACACCTTC. This encodes CASSLERGTYGYTF.

The rearrangement links TRBV7-8 to TRBJ2-2; the D gene is possibly TRBD2 (6 bases). V lost 5 bases to trimming and J lost 9 bases, with 16 bases between them. The germline CDR1 and CDR2 sequences are SGHVS and FQNEAQ. This CDR3 has 14 residues. The CDR3 protein is CASSNRDSYRELFF. In DNA, the CDR3 is TGTGCCAGCAGCAACCGGGACTCCTATCGGGAGCTGTTTTTT.

The rearrangement joins TRBV5-1 to TRBJ2-5, with D unresolved. V shed 3 bases and J shed 11 bases, with 11 bases lying between them. The CDR3 loop spans 11 amino acids. CDR1 is SGHRS, CDR2 YFSETQ, per germline. CDR3 sequence reads: CASSSELRQYF. In DNA, the CDR3 is TGCGCCAGCAGCTCGGAGTTACGGCAGTACTTC.

The V and J genes are TRBV9 and TRBJ2-1, with a possible D match to TRBD2 (5 bases). CDR3 length equals 14 residues. V was cut by 4 bases and J by 9 bases, with 17 bases left in between. CDR1 and CDR2 from the germline V gene are SGDLS and YYNGEE. The CDR3 loop is CASSLAGARGEQFF. CDR3 sequence (DNA): TGTGCCAGCAGCCTAGCAGGCGCGCGTGGTGAGCAGTTCTTC.

This clone has just one count. The chain employs TRBV5-4 and TRBJ1-4; tentatively, D is TRBD1 (5 bases). Germline loops: CDR1 SGHNT, CDR2 YYREEE (reference sequence). The V and J ends lost 4 bases and 3 bases respectively, with 13 bases between them. The CDR3 spans 15 residues. CDR3 sequence reads: CASSLAGGANEKLFF. As DNA, the CDR3 is TGTGCCAGCAGCCTGGCGGGGGGGGCTAATGAAAAACTGTTTTTT.

V is TRBV19 and J is TRBJ2-3; no definite D call. The V gene's germline CDR1 is LNHDA and CDR2 SQIVND (reference sequence). This CDR3 contains 13 residues. V shed 4 bases and J shed 5 bases, with 10 bases lying between them. The CDR3 DNA is TGTGCCAGTAGTACGTACACGGGAGATACGCAGTATTTT. Translation: CASSTYTGDTQYF.

This clone was picked up a small number of times. The CDR3 here is CASSYFRGDASPLHF. The DNA of the CDR3 is TGTGCCAGCAGTTACTTCAGGGGAGATGCTTCACCCCTCCACTTT. The rearrangement joins TRBV6-5 to TRBJ1-6, with a possible D match to TRBD1 (6 bases). Germline assignment: CDR1 MNHEY and CDR2 SVGAGI. V gave up 1 base and J gave up 9 bases, with 13 bases separating them. The CDR3 loop spans 15 amino acids.

V usage is TRBV7-2 and J usage is TRBJ2-7; D is possibly TRBD1 or TRBD2 (5 bases each). Germline V gene data show CDR1 as SGHTA and CDR2 as FQGNSA. Trimming took 5 bases from V and 3 from J, leaving 11 bases between them. This CDR3 has 13 residues. Written as DNA, the CDR3 is TGTGCCAGCAGCCTAGAGGGGAACTACGAGCAGTACTTC. Its protein is CASSLEGNYEQYF.